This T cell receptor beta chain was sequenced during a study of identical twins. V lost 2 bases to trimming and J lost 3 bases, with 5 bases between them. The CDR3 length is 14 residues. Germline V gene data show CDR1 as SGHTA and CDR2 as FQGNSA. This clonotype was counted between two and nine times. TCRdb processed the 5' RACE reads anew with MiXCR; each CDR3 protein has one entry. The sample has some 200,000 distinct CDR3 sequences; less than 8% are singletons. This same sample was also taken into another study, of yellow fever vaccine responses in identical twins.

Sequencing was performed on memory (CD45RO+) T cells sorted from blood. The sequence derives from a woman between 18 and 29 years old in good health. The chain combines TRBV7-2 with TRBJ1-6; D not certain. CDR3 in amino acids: CASSLPGYNSPLHF. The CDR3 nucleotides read TGTGCCAGCAGCTTACCAGGCTATAATTCACCCCTCCACTTT.